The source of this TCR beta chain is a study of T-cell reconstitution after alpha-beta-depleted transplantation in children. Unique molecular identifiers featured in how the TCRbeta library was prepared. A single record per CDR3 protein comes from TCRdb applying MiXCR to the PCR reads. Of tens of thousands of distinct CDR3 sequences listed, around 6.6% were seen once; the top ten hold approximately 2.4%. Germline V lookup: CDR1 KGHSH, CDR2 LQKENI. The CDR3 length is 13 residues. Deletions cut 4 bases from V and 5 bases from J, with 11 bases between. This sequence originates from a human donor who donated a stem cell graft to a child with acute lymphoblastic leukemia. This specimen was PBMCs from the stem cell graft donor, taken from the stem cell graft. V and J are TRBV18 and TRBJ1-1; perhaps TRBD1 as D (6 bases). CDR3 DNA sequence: TGTGCCAGCTCACGGGGGACATCTACTGAAGCTTTCTTT. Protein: CASSRGTSTEAFF.